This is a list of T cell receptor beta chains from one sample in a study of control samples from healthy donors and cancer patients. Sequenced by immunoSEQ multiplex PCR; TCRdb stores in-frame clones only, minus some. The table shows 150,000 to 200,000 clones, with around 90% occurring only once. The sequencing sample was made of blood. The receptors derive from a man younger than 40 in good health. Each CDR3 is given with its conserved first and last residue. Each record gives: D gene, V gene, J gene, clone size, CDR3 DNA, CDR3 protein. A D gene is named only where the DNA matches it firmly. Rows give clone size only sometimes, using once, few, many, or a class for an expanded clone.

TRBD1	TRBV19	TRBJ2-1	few	TGTGCCAGTAGTATAGCAGGACAGGGCCCCTACAATGAGCAGTTCTTC	CASSIAGQGPYNEQFF
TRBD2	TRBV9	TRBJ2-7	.	TGTGCCAGCAGTGCCGGGACTAGCGGTTCTTACGAGCAGTACTTC	CASSAGTSGSYEQYF
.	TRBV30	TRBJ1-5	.	TGTGCCTGGAGTGCGGGGAGCAATCAGCCCCAGCATTTT	CAWSAGSNQPQHF
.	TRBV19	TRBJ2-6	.	TGTGCCAGTAGTATAAAACCATCTGGGGCCAACGTCCTGACTTTC	CASSIKPSGANVLTF
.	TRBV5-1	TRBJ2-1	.	TGCGCCAGCAGCTTGGATAGCGGCACTTACAATGAGCAGTTCTTC	CASSLDSGTYNEQFF
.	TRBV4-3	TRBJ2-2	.	TGCGCCAGCAGCCAAGGGGGGGCGGGGGCGGCCACCGGGGAGCTGTTTTTT	CASSQGGAGAATGELFF
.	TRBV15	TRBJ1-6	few	TGTGCCACCAGCAGAGACCATAATTCACCCCTCCACTTT	CATSRDHNSPLHF
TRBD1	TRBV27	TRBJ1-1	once	TGTGCCAGCAGACGGGACAGGGTATCTGGGACTGAAGCTTTCTTT	CASRRDRVSGTEAFF
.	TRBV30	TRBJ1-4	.	TGTGCCTGGAGTGTCAGGAAACGGGAAAAACTGTTTTTT	CAWSVRKREKLFF
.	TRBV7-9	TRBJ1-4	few	TGTGCCAGCAGCCTTCCGACAGGAGAGGATGAAAAACTGTTTTTT	CASSLPTGEDEKLFF
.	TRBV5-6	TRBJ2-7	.	TGTGCCAGCAGCTTGCGGCGTAGGAATCACGAGCAGTACTTC	CASSLRRRNHEQYF
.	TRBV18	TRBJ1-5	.	TGTGCCAGCTCACCCGGGGAGAATCAGCCCCAGCATTTT	CASSPGENQPQHF
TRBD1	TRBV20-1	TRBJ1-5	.	TGCAGTGCTAGTAGGGGGCCCCTTAATCAGCCCCAGCATTTT	CSASRGPLNQPQHF
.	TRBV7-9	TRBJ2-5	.	TGTGCCAGCAGCTTAGCTGGGCCCCCTGGGGAGACCCAGTACTTC	CASSLAGPPGETQYF
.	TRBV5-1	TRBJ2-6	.	TGCGCCAGCAGCTTACGAGCGCCCGGGGCCAACGTCCTGACTTTC	CASSLRAPGANVLTF
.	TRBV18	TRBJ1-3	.	TGTGCCAGCTCACCACGGGGTGGCGGCGACTCTGGAAACACCATATATTTT	CASSPRGGGDSGNTIYF
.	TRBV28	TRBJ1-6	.	TGTGCCAGCAGTTTGGGAGGACCCCTCCACTTT	CASSLGGPLHF
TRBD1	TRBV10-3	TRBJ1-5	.	TGTGCCATCAGTGATGGACAGGGCAATCAGCCCCAGCATTTT	CAISDGQGNQPQHF
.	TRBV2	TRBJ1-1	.	TGTGCCAGCAGTGTCGGGGAATATTCGGACACTGAAGCTTTCTTT	CASSVGEYSDTEAFF
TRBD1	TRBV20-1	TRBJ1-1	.	TGCAGTGCTGGTGGGACAGACACTGAAGCTTTCTTT	CSAGGTDTEAFF
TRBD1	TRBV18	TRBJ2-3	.	TGTGCCAGCTCACAGGACAGGACAGATACGCAGTATTTT	CASSQDRTDTQYF